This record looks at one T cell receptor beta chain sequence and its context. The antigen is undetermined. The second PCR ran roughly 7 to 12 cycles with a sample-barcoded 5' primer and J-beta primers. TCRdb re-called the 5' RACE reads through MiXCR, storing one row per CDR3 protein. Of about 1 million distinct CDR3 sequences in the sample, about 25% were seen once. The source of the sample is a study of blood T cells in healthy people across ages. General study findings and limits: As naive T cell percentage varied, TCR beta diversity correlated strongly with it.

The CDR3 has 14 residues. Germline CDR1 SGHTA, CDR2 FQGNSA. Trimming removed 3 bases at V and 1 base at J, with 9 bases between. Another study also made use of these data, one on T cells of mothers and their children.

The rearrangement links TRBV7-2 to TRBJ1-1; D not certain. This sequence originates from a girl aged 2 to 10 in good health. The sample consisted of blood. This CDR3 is CASSFNWENTEAFF. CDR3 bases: TGTGCCAGCAGCTTCAACTGGGAGAACACTGAAGCTTTCTTT.